This T cell receptor (beta chain) is drawn from a study of cytomegalovirus exposure and HLA in healthy donors. This clone showed up just a few times. Researchers ran the PCR with 60 Vbeta and 13 Jbeta primers. Sequencing used immunoSEQ multiplex PCR; TCRdb keeps in-frame clones, though not all of them. The table lists roughly 140,000 clones, over 65% of them singletons. Trimming cost V 6 bases and J 2 bases, with 16 bases left between them. This CDR3 region has 15 residues. Germline V lookup: CDR1 MNHNS, CDR2 SASEGT. The V and J genes are TRBV6-1 and TRBJ1-2; weak D call: TRBD1 (6 bases). This clonotype was obtained from a woman aged 25-40 years in good health and CMV-seronegative. The material sequenced was PBMCs. CDR3 residues: CASRGAGGQNYGYTF. The CDR3 DNA reads TGTGCCAGCAGGGGGGCCGGCGGTCAGAACTATGGCTACACCTTC.